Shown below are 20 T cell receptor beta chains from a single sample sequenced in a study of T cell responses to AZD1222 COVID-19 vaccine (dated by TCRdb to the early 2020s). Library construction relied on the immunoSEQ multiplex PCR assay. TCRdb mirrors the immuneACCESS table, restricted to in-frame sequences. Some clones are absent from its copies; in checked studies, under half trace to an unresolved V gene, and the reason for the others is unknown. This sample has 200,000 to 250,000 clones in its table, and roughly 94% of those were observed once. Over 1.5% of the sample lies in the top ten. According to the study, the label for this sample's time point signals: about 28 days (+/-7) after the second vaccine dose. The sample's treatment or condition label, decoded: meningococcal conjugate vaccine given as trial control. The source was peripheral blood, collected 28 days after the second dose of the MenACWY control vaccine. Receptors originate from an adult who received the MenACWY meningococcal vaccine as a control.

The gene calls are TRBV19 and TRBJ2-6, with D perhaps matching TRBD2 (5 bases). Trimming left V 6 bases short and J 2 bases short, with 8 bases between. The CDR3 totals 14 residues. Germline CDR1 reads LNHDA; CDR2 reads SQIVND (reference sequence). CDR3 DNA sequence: TGTGCCAGTAGAGGTAGCGCTGGGGCCAACGTCCTGACTTTC. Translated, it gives CASRGSAGANVLTF.

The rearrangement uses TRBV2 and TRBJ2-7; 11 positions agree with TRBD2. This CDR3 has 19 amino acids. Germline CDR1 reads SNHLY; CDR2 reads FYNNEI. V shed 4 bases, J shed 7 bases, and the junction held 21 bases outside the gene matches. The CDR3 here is CASSGFGTDGTSGAGEQYF. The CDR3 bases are TGTGCCAGCAGTGGATTCGGTACAGATGGGACTAGCGGTGCGGGGGAGCAGTACTTC.

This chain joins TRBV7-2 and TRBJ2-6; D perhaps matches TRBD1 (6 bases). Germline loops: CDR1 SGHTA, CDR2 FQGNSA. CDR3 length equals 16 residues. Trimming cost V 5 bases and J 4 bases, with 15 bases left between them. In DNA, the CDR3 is TGTGCCAGCAGCCCCGGCCAGGGGCCGGGGGCCAACGTCCTGACTTTC. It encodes CASSPGQGPGANVLTF.

Here the CDR3 DNA reads TGTGCCAGTAGTATTCGTTCACGAACAGGGTTACTCTACGAGCAGTACTTC. This translates into CASSIRSRTGLLYEQYF. This chain uses TRBV19 with TRBJ2-7; maybe TRBD1 (6 bases). The CDR3 spans 17 residues. Trimming cost V 3 bases and J 3 bases, with 21 bases left between them. In germline, CDR1 is LNHDA, CDR2 SQIVND (reference sequence).

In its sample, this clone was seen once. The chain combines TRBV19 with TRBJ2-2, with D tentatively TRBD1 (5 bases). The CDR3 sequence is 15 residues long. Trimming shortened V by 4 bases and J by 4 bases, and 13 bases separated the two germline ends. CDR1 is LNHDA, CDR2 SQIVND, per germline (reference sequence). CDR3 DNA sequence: TGTGCCAGTAGTAATAGGGGCCCCAGCACCGGGGAGCTGTTTTTT. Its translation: CASSNRGPSTGELFF.

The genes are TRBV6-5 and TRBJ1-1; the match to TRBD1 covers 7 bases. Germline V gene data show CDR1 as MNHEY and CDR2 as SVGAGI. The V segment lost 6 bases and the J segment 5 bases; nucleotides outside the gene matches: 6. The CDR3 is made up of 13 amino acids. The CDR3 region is CASSPTGMTEAFF. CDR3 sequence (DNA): TGTGCCAGCAGCCCGACAGGGATGACTGAAGCTTTCTTT.

CDR3 sequence (DNA): TGCGCCAGCAGCCTGAGCGGGGGGGGACGTCAGGGAAGCCCCTACGAGCAGTACTTC. Its protein product is CASSLSGGGRQGSPYEQYF. The V gene is TRBV5-1, the J gene TRBJ2-7; 10 positions match TRBD2. Germline V lookup: CDR1 SGHRS, CDR2 YFSETQ. The CDR3 has 19 amino acids. The V gene end was trimmed by 4 bases and the J gene end by 2 bases; junction bases not matched to a gene: 18. Complete variable domain (other parts from reference TRBV5-1 and TRBJ2-7): KAGVTQTPRYLIKTRGQQVTLSCSPISGHRSVSWYQQTPGQGLQFLFEYFSETQRNKGNFPGRFSGRQFSNSRSEMNVSTLELGDSALYLCASSLSGGGRQGSPYEQYFGPGTRLTVT.

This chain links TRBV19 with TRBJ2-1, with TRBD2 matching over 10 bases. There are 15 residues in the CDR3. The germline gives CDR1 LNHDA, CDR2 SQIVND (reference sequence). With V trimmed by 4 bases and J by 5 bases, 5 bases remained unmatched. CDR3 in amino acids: CASSNPLAGHNEQFF. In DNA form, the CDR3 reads TGTGCCAGTAGTAACCCACTAGCGGGGCACAATGAGCAGTTCTTC.

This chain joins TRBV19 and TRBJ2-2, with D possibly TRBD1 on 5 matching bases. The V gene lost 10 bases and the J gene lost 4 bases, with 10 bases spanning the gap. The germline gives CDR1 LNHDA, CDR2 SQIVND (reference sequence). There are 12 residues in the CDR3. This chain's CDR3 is CATDSFTGELFF. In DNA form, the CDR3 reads TGTGCCACCGACAGTTTCACCGGGGAGCTGTTTTTT.

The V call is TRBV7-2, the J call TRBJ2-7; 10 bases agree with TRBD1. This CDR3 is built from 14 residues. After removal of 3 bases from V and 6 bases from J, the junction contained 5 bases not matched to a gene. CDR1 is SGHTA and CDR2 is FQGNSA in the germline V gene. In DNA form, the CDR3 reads TGTGCCAGCAGCTTGGGACAGGGGACTGGCGAGCAGTACTTC. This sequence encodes CASSLGQGTGEQYF. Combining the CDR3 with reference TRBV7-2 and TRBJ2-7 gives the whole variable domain GAGVSQSPSNKVTEKGKDVELRCDPISGHTALYWYRQSLGQGLEFLIYFQGNSAPDKSGLPSDRFSAERTGGSVSTLTIQRTQQEDSAVYLCASSLGQGTGEQYFGPGTRLTVT.

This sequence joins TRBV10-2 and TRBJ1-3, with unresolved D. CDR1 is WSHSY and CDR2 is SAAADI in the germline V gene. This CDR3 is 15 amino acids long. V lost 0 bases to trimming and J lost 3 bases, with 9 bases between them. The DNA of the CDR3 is TGCGCCAGCAGTGAGTCTGGCCTCGGTGGAAACACCATATATTTT. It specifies CASSESGLGGNTIYF.

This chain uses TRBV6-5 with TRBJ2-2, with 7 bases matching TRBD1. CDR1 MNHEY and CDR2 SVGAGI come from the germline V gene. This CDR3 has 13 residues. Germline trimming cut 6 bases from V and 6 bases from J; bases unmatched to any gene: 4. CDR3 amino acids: CASRDTGAGELFF. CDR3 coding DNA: TGTGCCAGCAGAGACACAGGGGCCGGGGAGCTGTTTTTT.

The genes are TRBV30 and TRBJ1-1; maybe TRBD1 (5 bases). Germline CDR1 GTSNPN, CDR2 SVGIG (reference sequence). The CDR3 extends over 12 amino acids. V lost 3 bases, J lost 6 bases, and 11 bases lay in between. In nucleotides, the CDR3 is TGTGCCTGGAGAAAGACAGCTCCTGAAGCTTTCTTT. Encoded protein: CAWRKTAPEAFF.

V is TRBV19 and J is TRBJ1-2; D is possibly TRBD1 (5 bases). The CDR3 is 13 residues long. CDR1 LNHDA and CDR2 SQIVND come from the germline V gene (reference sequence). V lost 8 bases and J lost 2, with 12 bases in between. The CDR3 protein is CASGFGANYGYTF. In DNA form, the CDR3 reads TGTGCCAGTGGTTTTGGGGCCAACTATGGCTACACCTTC.

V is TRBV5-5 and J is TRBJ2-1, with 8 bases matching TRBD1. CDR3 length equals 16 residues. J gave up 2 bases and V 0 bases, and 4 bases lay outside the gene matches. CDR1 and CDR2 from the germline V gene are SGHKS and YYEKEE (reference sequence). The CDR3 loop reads CASSLGGTGPYNEQFF. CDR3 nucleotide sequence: TGTGCCAGCAGCTTGGGAGGGACAGGTCCCTACAATGAGCAGTTCTTC.

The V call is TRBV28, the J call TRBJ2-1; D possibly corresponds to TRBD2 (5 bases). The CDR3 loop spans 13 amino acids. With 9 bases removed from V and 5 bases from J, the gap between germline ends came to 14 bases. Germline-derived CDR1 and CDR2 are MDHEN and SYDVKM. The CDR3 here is CASTGSAHNEQFF. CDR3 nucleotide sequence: TGTGCCAGTACGGGGAGCGCACACAATGAGCAGTTCTTC.

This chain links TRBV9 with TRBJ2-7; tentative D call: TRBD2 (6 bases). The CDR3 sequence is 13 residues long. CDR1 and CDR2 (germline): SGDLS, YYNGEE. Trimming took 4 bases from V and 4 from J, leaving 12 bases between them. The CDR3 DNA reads TGTGCCAGCAGCCGCGGGAAGGGGTACGAGCAGTACTTC. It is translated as CASSRGKGYEQYF. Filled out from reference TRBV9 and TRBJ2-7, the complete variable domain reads DSGVTQTPKHLITATGQRVTLRCSPRSGDLSVYWYQQSLDQGLQFLIQYYNGEERAKGNILERFSAQQFPDLHSELNLSSLELGDSALYFCASSRGKGYEQYFGPGTRLTVT.

The CDR3 reads CASSFRGREKLFF. CDR3 nucleotides: TGTGCCAGCAGCTTCCGGGGTCGGGAAAAACTGTTTTTT. The chain has TRBV5-4 and TRBJ1-4, with no clear D. Germline V gene sequence: CDR1 SGHNT, CDR2 YYREEE (reference sequence). V was clipped by 2 bases and J by 8 bases, with 10 bases between them. The CDR3 consists of 13 residues.

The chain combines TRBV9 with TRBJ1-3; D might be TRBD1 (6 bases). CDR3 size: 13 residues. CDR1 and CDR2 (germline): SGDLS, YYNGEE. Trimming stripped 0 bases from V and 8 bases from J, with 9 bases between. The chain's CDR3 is CASSVGGGDTIYF. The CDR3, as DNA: TGTGCCAGCAGCGTAGGAGGGGGAGACACCATATATTTT.

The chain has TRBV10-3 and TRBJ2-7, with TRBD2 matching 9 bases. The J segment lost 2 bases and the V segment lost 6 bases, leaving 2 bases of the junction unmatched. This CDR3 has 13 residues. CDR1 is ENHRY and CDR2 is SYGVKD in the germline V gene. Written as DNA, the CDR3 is TGTGCCATCAGGGTAGCGGGAGCCTACGAGCAGTACTTC. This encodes CAIRVAGAYEQYF.